This T cell receptor (beta chain) stems from a study of blood T cell repertoires in COVID-19. Study context: COVID-19 samples collected from the United States, Italy and Spain covered acute and convalescent phases. From T cells, B-cell-depleted T cells, or PBMCs came the material, which was cDNA or gDNA.

The CDR3 loop spans 12 amino acids. Germline lookup yields CDR1 SGHAT and CDR2 FQDESV (reference sequence). Trimming stripped 1 base from V and 10 bases from J, with 7 bases between. This clone was observed a single time. Original processing notes: Using reference gene primer amplification, nucleated cell counts were estimated. Here immunoSEQ multiplex PCR was the method, and the copy in TCRdb shows in-frame clones only, minus some. For V, J and clone size, that table is used; D and trimming come from the DNA. The sample shows 270,000 or so clones, approximately 81% of them seen only once. The source of this sequence is a woman aged 60-75 years with active or convalescent COVID-19. The genes are TRBV11-1 and TRBJ1-4, with D unresolved. What was sequenced was peripheral blood. CDR3: CASSLGAGKLFF. CDR3 DNA: TGTGCCAGCAGCTTAGGAGCCGGAAAACTGTTTTTT.